What follows are 26 T cell receptor beta chains derived from one specimen sequenced in a study of Ad26.COV2.S vaccination and SARS-CoV-2 variants. Treatment defined: some 20 received Ad26.COV2.S at low or high dose, single or two shots; about five received placebo; per-sample allocation not given. Day 63 after the first vaccine or placebo injection was the time point for sampling. TCRdb's table, derived via immunoSEQ multiplex PCR, lists solely in-frame clones and lacks some. The data show under 550,000 clones, about nine tenths seen once. This material consisted of peripheral blood, taken in a trial of Ad26.COV2.S vaccine versus placebo. These receptors were taken from a person between 18 and 65 years old who received the Ad26.COV2.S COVID-19 vaccine or a placebo.

The J gene is TRBJ2-5, the V gene TRBV7-9; maybe TRBD2 (5 bases). The CDR3 consists of 13 residues. The germline V gene has CDR1 SEHNR and CDR2 FQNEAQ (reference sequence). V was shortened by 5 bases and J by 5 bases, with 12 bases between the two germline ends. CDR3 nucleotides: TGTGCCAGCAGCGCCACTAGTGGCGAGACCCAGTACTTC. Amino acid sequence: CASSATSGETQYF.

The rearrangement joins TRBV10-2 to TRBJ2-2, with TRBD1 matching 8 bases. The V segment lost 9 bases and the J segment 5 bases; nucleotides outside the gene matches: 14. Germline loops: CDR1 WSHSY, CDR2 SAAADI. This CDR3 contains 16 residues. CDR3 residues: CASSDRAGIGTGELFF. CDR3 bases: TGCGCCAGTTCGGACAGGGCAGGCATTGGGACCGGGGAGCTGTTTTTT.

In regard to this clone: The sample contains more than one DNA sequence encoding this CDR3. The V and J genes are TRBV18 and TRBJ2-5; 8 nucleotides match TRBD2. This CDR3 region has 13 residues. Germline V CDR1 and CDR2: KGHSH, LQKENI. The V segment lost 6 bases and the J segment 2 bases; nucleotides outside the gene matches: 2. The CDR3 region is CASSSGGQETQYF. CDR3 nucleotides: TGTGCCAGCTCGTCGGGGGGGCAAGAGACCCAGTACTTC. Complete variable domain (other parts from reference TRBV18 and TRBJ2-5): NAGVMQNPRHLVRRRGQEARLRCSPMKGHSHVYWYRQLPEEGLKFMVYLQKENIIDESGMPKERFSAEFPKEGPSILRIQQVVRGDSAAYFCASSSGGQETQYFGPGTRLLVL.

This clone was counted once. The chain uses TRBV3-1 (or the pseudogene TRBV3-2) and TRBJ2-7; D gene uncertain. V lost 4 bases, J lost 4 bases, and 11 bases lay in between. The CDR3 is made up of 13 amino acids. From germline, CDR1 is LGHDT and CDR2 YNNKEL (reference sequence). As DNA, the CDR3 is TGTGCCAGCAGCCGGACGATTGGTTACGAGCAGTACTTC. Translation gives CASSRTIGYEQYF.

As regards this clone: Other DNA sequences of this sample code for an identical CDR3. The gene calls are TRBV27 and TRBJ2-7, with TRBD1 matching 8 bases. Germline trimming cut 4 bases from V and 6 bases from J; bases unmatched to any gene: 2. This CDR3 comprises 12 residues. Per germline, CDR1 MNHEY and CDR2 SMNVEV (reference sequence). CDR3 bases: TGTGCCAGCAGTTCTCAGGGGGCCGAGCAGTACTTC. This translates into CASSSQGAEQYF.

V and J are TRBV6-5 and TRBJ2-7, with 10 positions matching TRBD2. Germline loops: CDR1 MNHEY, CDR2 SVGAGI. This CDR3 contains 14 residues. J gave up 2 bases and V 6 bases, and 4 bases lay outside the gene matches. This CDR3 reads CASRRTSGPYEQYF. The CDR3 nucleotides are TGTGCCAGCAGACGGACTAGCGGACCCTACGAGCAGTACTTC.

This rearrangement joins TRBV30 to TRBJ2-3; D is unclear. Trimming pared 1 base from V and 8 bases from J, leaving 19 bases between. The germline V gene has CDR1 GTSNPN and CDR2 SVGIG (reference sequence). The CDR3 is 15 residues long. The CDR3 loop is CAWSALGVPLGTQYF. DNA of the CDR3: TGTGCCTGGAGTGCCTTAGGTGTCCCCCTAGGTACGCAGTATTTT.

The chain couples TRBV10-1 to TRBJ2-2; D ambiguous. Trimming took 6 bases from V and 5 from J, leaving 10 bases between them. The CDR3 loop spans 13 amino acids. Looked up from germline, CDR1 is WNHNN and CDR2 is SYGVQD (reference sequence). CDR3 in DNA: TGCGCCAGCAGACCCGAGCCTACCGGGGAGCTGTTTTTT. This codes for CASRPEPTGELFF.

J is TRBJ2-5 and V is TRBV11-3; 7 bases fit TRBD2. This CDR3 has 12 residues. The germline gives CDR1 SGHNT, CDR2 YENEEA. Trimming took 8 bases from V and 3 from J; bases not matched to a gene: 3. CDR3 nucleotides: TGTGCCAGCCCCAGCGGGGAAGAGACCCAGTACTTC. Amino acid sequence: CASPSGEETQYF.

The J gene is TRBJ2-4, the V gene TRBV6-2 or TRBV6-3; 14 nucleotides line up with TRBD2. Looked up from germline, CDR1 is MNHEY and CDR2 is SVGEGT. Trimming at V came to 6 bases and at J to 8 bases, leaving 12 bases not matched to a gene. This CDR3 has 17 residues. CDR3 nucleotides: TGTGCCAGCAGCCCCAGACTAGCGGGAGGGGCCAAGGACATTCAGTACTTC. It translates to CASSPRLAGGAKDIQYF.

The chain has TRBV7-9 and TRBJ2-5; 9 bases agree with TRBD2. Germline V gives CDR1 SEHNR, CDR2 FQNEAQ (reference sequence). The CDR3 contains 15 residues. Trimming removed 4 bases from V and 5 bases from J; junction bases left unmatched: 8. As DNA, the CDR3 is TGTGCCAGCAGCTCCATAGCGGGGGAAGGGGAGACCCAGTACTTC. This gives the protein CASSSIAGEGETQYF. Combining the CDR3 with reference TRBV7-9 and TRBJ2-5 gives the whole variable domain DTGVSQNPRHKITKRGQNVTFRCDPISEHNRLYWYRQTLGQGPEFLTYFQNEAQLEKSRLLSDRFSAERPKGSFSTLEIQRTEQGDSAMYLCASSSIAGEGETQYFGPGTRLLVL.

The V and J genes are TRBV4-3 and TRBJ2-1; 10 bases match TRBD2. Losses at the gene ends were 4 bases for V and 5 bases for J; bases not matched to a gene: 11. From germline, CDR1 is LGHNA and CDR2 YSLEER. The CDR3 spans 17 residues. The CDR3 DNA follows: TGCGCCAGCAGCCGGGGGTTAGCGGGAGGATTCGACAATGAGCAGTTCTTC. Translation gives CASSRGLAGGFDNEQFF.

This chain joins TRBV7-9 and TRBJ2-1; no clear D gene. The germline gives CDR1 SEHNR, CDR2 FQNEAQ (reference sequence). V was cut by 4 bases and J by 0 bases, with 10 bases left in between. The CDR3 totals 15 residues. The CDR3 reads CASSSSHSSYNEQFF. The CDR3 nucleotides are TGTGCCAGCAGCTCTTCGCACAGCTCCTACAATGAGCAGTTCTTC.

The chain couples TRBV5-1 to TRBJ2-4, with TRBD1 identical over 7 bases. J gave up 15 bases and V 4 bases, and 10 bases lay outside the gene matches. The CDR3 runs to 12 residues. The germline gives CDR1 SGHRS, CDR2 YFSETQ. The CDR3 DNA follows: TGCGCCAGCAGCGCCCAGGGACAGCTCTCGTACTTC. It encodes CASSAQGQLSYF.

The chain has TRBV12-3 or TRBV12-4 and TRBJ1-2, with unresolved D. With 6 bases removed from V and 8 bases from J, the gap between germline ends came to 16 bases. This CDR3 has 13 residues. CDR3 sequence: CASSQTGASGYTF. The CDR3 DNA sequence: TGTGCCAGCAGCCAGACTGGTGCCAGCGGCTACACCTTC.

The rearrangement links TRBV7-9 to TRBJ2-1; 9 bases align to TRBD1. The V gene's germline CDR1 is SEHNR and CDR2 FQNEAQ (reference sequence). V gave up 6 bases and J gave up 2 bases; unmatched junction bases: 5. This CDR3 region has 15 residues. This CDR3 is CASSWDRVAYNEQFF. CDR3 nucleotides: TGTGCCAGCAGTTGGGACAGGGTCGCCTACAATGAGCAGTTCTTC.

The V call is TRBV6-5, the J call TRBJ2-7, with D uncertain. The CDR3 length is 15 residues. The germline gives CDR1 MNHEY, CDR2 SVGAGI. Trimming cost V 7 bases and J 0 bases, with 16 bases left between them. Here the CDR3 DNA reads TGTGCCAGCACCAGAGGCGGTCCTAGCTCCTACGAGCAGTACTTC. Amino acid sequence: CASTRGGPSSYEQYF.

For this clone: Other nucleotide sequences in the sample specify the same CDR3. The chain links TRBV30 to TRBJ1-5; D is unresolved. Trimming shortened V by 2 bases and J by 6 bases, and 11 bases separated the two germline ends. This CDR3 is 13 amino acids long. Germline V gene data show CDR1 as GTSNPN and CDR2 as SVGIG (reference sequence). The CDR3 spells CAWSLTTGQPQHF. The CDR3 DNA is TGTGCCTGGAGTTTGACCACGGGTCAGCCCCAGCATTTT.

The V gene is TRBV28, the J gene TRBJ2-2, with TRBD1 matching over 8 bases. V was clipped by 6 bases and J by 5 bases; unmatched bases: 11. This CDR3 contains 16 residues. From germline, CDR1 is MDHEN and CDR2 SYDVKM. CDR3 sequence reads: CASSIEPDRGTGELFF. The CDR3 region has the DNA TGTGCCAGCAGCATCGAACCTGACAGGGGTACCGGGGAGCTGTTTTTT.

The V and J genes are TRBV7-9 and TRBJ2-5; D not resolved. This CDR3 spans 15 amino acids. Trimming removed 5 bases at V and 3 bases at J, with 16 bases between. Germline V gives CDR1 SEHNR, CDR2 FQNEAQ (reference sequence). This chain's CDR3 is CASSVLYPREETQYF. Written as DNA, the CDR3 is TGTGCCAGCAGCGTACTCTACCCTCGGGAAGAGACCCAGTACTTC.

The V and J genes are TRBV4-2 and TRBJ1-2, with TRBD1 identical over 7 bases. Germline V gives CDR1 LGHNA, CDR2 YNFKEQ. The length of the CDR3 is 14 residues. V trimming: 0 bases; J trimming: 8 bases; junction bases outside the gene matches: 6. Written as DNA, the CDR3 is TGTGCCAGCAGCCAAGAGACAGGGACTTTCGGCTACACCTTC. As protein: CASSQETGTFGYTF.

V gene TRBV5-1 combines with J gene TRBJ1-2; no reliable D call. The CDR3 is 12 amino acids. Germline V lookup: CDR1 SGHRS, CDR2 YFSETQ. The V and J ends lost 2 bases and 6 bases respectively, with 8 bases between them. The CDR3 DNA reads TGCGCCAGCAGCTTCGACCGAAATGGCTACACCTTC. It encodes CASSFDRNGYTF.

This chain uses TRBV19 with TRBJ2-3, with TRBD2 identical over 8 bases. The junction had 19 bases not matched to a gene; V was cut back by 5 bases and J by 6 bases. The CDR3 is 18 amino acids. In germline, CDR1 is LNHDA, CDR2 SQIVND (reference sequence). In DNA, the CDR3 is TGTGCCAGTAGTGCGGGACTAGTACGTTATGAGTCGGGGGATACGCAGTATTTT. It codes for CASSAGLVRYESGDTQYF.

This clone was picked up one time. The chain joins TRBV11-2 to TRBJ2-3, with D possibly matching TRBD2 (5 bases). Germline CDR1 reads SGHAT; CDR2 reads FQNNGV. The CDR3 covers 17 residues. V was clipped by 0 bases and J by 0 bases, with 13 bases between them. The CDR3 coding sequence is TGTGCCAGCAGCTTAGACCTTACGGGATTTAGCACAGATACGCAGTATTTT. It is translated as CASSLDLTGFSTDTQYF.

V and J are TRBV29-1 and TRBJ1-1, with 8 bases matching TRBD1. The J segment lost 6 bases and the V segment lost 8 bases, leaving 8 bases of the junction unmatched. This CDR3 is built from 12 residues. CDR1 is SQVTM and CDR2 is ANQGSEA in the germline V gene. The CDR3 spells CSSEQGASEAFF. CDR3 sequence (DNA): TGCAGCTCCGAGCAGGGGGCTTCTGAAGCTTTCTTT.

The chain links TRBV13 to TRBJ1-2; no reliable D call. With 7 bases removed from V and 4 bases from J, the gap between germline ends came to 10 bases. This CDR3 is 12 amino acids long. CDR1 is PRHDT and CDR2 is FYEKMQ in the germline V gene (reference sequence). The DNA for the CDR3 is TGTGCCAGCAAGCTTGTGGGCTATGGCTACACCTTC. Its translation is CASKLVGYGYTF.